This TCR beta chain derives from a study of T cell changes during pregnancy in multiple sclerosis (dated by TCRdb to the late 2010s). With respect to the entire study: The study examined how the T cell repertoire changed over the course of pregnancy in women with multiple sclerosis.

The library was built by means of the immunoSEQ multiplex PCR assay. What TCRdb holds here is the immuneACCESS table cut down to in-frame rearrangements. Part of the clones is not present; checked against another copy, under half of the missing clones reflect an unresolved V gene, and the others are unexplained. The sample includes approximately 100,000 clones, with about 90% observed a single time. 1.6% of the sample lies in the top ten. A note on this clone: Which antigen it targets is not known. Base qualities are missing; no much larger clone stands one base away.

The input for sequencing was peripheral blood, taken before pregnancy. This TCR was sampled from a female donor with multiple sclerosis, enrolled in a pregnancy study.

CDR3 loop: CAWTVTTSSYNEQFF. The nucleotide sequence reads as follows: TGTGCCTGGACGGTGACTACCAGCTCCTACAATGAGCAGTTCTTC. This chain is built from TRBV30 and TRBJ2-1, with TRBD2 tentatively as D gene (5 bases match). Sequences GTSNPN (CDR1) and SVGIG (CDR2) are obtained from the germline V gene (reference sequence). The junction carries 13 bases between V and J, which are trimmed by 4 bases and 0 bases respectively. The CDR3 spans 15 residues, from the cysteine through the phenylalanine. The read is trimmed to its CDR3 DNA, 45 bases read in frame from base 1. Reference TRBV30 and TRBJ2-1 proteins supply the regions before and after the CDR3; the full variable domain is: SQTIHQWPATLVQPVGSPLSLECTVEGTSNPNLYWYRQAAGRGLQLLFYSVGIGQISSEVPQNLSASRPQDRQFILSSKKLLLSDSGFYLCAWTVTTSSYNEQFFGPGTRLTVL.